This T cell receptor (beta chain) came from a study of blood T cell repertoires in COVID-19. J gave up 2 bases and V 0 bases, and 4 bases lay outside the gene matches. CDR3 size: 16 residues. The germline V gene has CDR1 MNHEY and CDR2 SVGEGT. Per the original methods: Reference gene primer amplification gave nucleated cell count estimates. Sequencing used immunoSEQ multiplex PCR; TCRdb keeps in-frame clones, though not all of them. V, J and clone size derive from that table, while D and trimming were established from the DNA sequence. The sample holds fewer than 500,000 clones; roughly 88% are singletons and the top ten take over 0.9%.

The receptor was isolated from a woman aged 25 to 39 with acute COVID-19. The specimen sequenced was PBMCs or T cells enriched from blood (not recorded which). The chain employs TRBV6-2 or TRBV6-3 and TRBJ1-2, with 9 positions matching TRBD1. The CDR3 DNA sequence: TGTGCCAGCAGTTACTCGAGGACAGGGGACAACTATGGCTACACCTTC. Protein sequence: CASSYSRTGDNYGYTF.